A selection of T cell receptor beta chains follows, all from one sample in a study of regulatory T cells in long-lasting Graves disease. One entry per CDR3 protein results from TCRdb running MiXCR on the multiplex PCR reads. The repertoire holds roughly 350,000 distinct CDR3 sequences, with approximately 16% as singletons. These data are also associated with another study on T cells in Graves' hyperthyroidism and ophthalmopathy.

The starting material was peripheral blood mononuclear cells (PBMCs), obtained at new diagnosis, from a patient treated with antithyroid drugs. These receptors all come from a man in his forties with Graves disease. CDR3s include the opening cysteine and the closing phenylalanine or tryptophan. Each record gives: CDR3 length, D gene, clone size, J gene, V gene, CDR3 DNA, CDR3 protein. A D gene is named only where the DNA matches it firmly. Size tells how often a clone was seen (once, few, many) or the class of an expanded clone, and some rows leave it out.

CDR3 length: 15; D gene: .; clone size: few; J gene: TRBJ2-7; V gene: TRBV5-4; CDR3 DNA: TGTGCCAGCAGCTTGGGGACAGTCAGCTCCTACGAGCAGTACTTC; CDR3 protein: CASSLGTVSSYEQYF
CDR3 length: 12; D gene: .; clone size: few; J gene: TRBJ1-2; V gene: TRBV20-1; CDR3 DNA: TGCAGTGCTGGCAACAGAAGCCGGGGCTACACCTTC; CDR3 protein: CSAGNRSRGYTF
CDR3 length: 16; D gene: .; clone size: many; J gene: TRBJ2-3; V gene: TRBV4-3; CDR3 DNA: TGCGCCAGCAGCCAAGAGTTTTATCAGGGCACAGATACGCAGTATTTT; CDR3 protein: CASSQEFYQGTDTQYF
CDR3 length: 14; D gene: TRBD2; clone size: many; J gene: TRBJ2-1; V gene: TRBV4-1; CDR3 DNA: TGCGCCAGCAGCCTTGGGACTAGAGGCAATGAGCAGTTCTTC; CDR3 protein: CASSLGTRGNEQFF
CDR3 length: 13; D gene: TRBD2; clone size: .; J gene: TRBJ2-5; V gene: TRBV3-1; CDR3 DNA: TGTGCCAGCACCCGGGGGGGCGGGAAGACCCAGTACTTC; CDR3 protein: CASTRGGGKTQYF
CDR3 length: 15; D gene: .; clone size: many; J gene: TRBJ1-4; V gene: TRBV6-1; CDR3 DNA: TGTGCCAGCAGCGAGACAGCTTCAACTAATGAAAAACTGTTTTTT; CDR3 protein: CASSETASTNEKLFF
CDR3 length: 12; D gene: .; clone size: many; J gene: TRBJ2-7; V gene: TRBV20-1; CDR3 DNA: TGCAGTACCAGATGGGGAAGCTACGAGCAGTACTTC; CDR3 protein: CSTRWGSYEQYF
CDR3 length: 14; D gene: .; clone size: many; J gene: TRBJ1-5; V gene: TRBV28; CDR3 DNA: TGTGCCAGCACACCCGAAAGACTCAATCAGCCCCAGCATTTT; CDR3 protein: CASTPERLNQPQHF
CDR3 length: 13; D gene: .; clone size: once; J gene: TRBJ1-6; V gene: TRBV6-1; CDR3 DNA: TGTGCCAGCAGTAGGGACGACAATTCACCCCTCCACTTT; CDR3 protein: CASSRDDNSPLHF
CDR3 length: 16; D gene: TRBD2; clone size: few; J gene: TRBJ2-3; V gene: TRBV4-1; CDR3 DNA: TGCGCCAGCAGCCCCCCGGCGGGGGGCCGCACAGATACGCAGTATTTT; CDR3 protein: CASSPPAGGRTDTQYF
CDR3 length: 13; D gene: .; clone size: many; J gene: TRBJ1-4; V gene: TRBV11-3; CDR3 DNA: TGTGCCAGCAGCTCCGGACGAGATGAAAAACTGTTTTTT; CDR3 protein: CASSSGRDEKLFF
CDR3 length: 13; D gene: .; clone size: many; J gene: TRBJ2-1; V gene: TRBV18; CDR3 DNA: TGTGCCAGCTGGAATAACGGGGCCGCTGAGCAGTTCTTC; CDR3 protein: CASWNNGAAEQFF
CDR3 length: 14; D gene: .; clone size: .; J gene: TRBJ2-3; V gene: TRBV20-1; CDR3 DNA: TGCAGTGCGACGAGACTAGACAGCACAGATACGCAGTATTTT; CDR3 protein: CSATRLDSTDTQYF
CDR3 length: 13; D gene: .; clone size: .; J gene: TRBJ1-6; V gene: TRBV2; CDR3 DNA: TGTGCCAGCAATCCCGGGTCCTTCGGTCCCCTCCACTTT; CDR3 protein: CASNPGSFGPLHF
CDR3 length: 14; D gene: TRBD1; clone size: few; J gene: TRBJ1-6; V gene: TRBV3-1; CDR3 DNA: TGTGCCAGCAGCTTCCCGGGACAGGGTTCACCCCTCCACTTT; CDR3 protein: CASSFPGQGSPLHF
CDR3 length: 13; D gene: .; clone size: many; J gene: TRBJ1-2; V gene: TRBV7-8; CDR3 DNA: TGTGCCAGCAGCTTAGTAGCATCTTATGGCTACACCTTC; CDR3 protein: CASSLVASYGYTF